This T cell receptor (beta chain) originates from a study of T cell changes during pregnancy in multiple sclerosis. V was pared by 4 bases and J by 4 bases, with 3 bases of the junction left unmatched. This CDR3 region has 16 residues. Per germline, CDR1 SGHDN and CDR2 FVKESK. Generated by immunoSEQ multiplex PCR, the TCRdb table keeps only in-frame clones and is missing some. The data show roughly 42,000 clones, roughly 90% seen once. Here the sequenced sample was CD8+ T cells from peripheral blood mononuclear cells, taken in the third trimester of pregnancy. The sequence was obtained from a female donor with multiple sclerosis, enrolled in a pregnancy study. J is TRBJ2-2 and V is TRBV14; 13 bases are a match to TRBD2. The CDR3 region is CASSPRLAGGTGELFF. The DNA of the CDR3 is TGTGCCAGCAGCCCCCGACTAGCGGGAGGCACCGGGGAGCTGTTTTTT.